The clone carrying this T cell receptor (beta chain) was detected only a few times. Its cognate antigen is unknown. Germline assignment: CDR1 SEHNR and CDR2 FQNEAQ (reference sequence). This CDR3 has 17 residues. Trimming took 4 bases from V and 0 from J, leaving 17 bases between them. This sample is drawn from a study of beta chain features in type 1 diabetes. The study, taken as a whole, reports: Among all four CD4+ subsets, Type 1 diabetes patients had TCRB CDR3s that were moderately but significantly shorter.

Every bit of the isolated RNA underwent reverse transcription, so sequencing read expressed TCRB transcripts. TCRdb keeps only in-frame clones here, not all; method: immunoSEQ multiplex PCR. The sample lists about 340,000 clones, 13% seen once, with roughly 0.015% in the top ten. The rearrangement uses TRBV7-9 and TRBJ2-3; D may be TRBD2 (5 bases). The specimen sequenced was naive CD4+ T cells from blood. The sequence was collected from a young woman with type 1 diabetes. The CDR3 reads CASSSSRTGKSTDTQYF. DNA for the CDR3: TGTGCCAGCAGCTCTTCCAGGACTGGCAAAAGCACAGATACGCAGTATTTT. Full variable domain (remainder filled in from reference TRBV7-9 and TRBJ2-3): DTGVSQNPRHKITKRGQNVTFRCDPISEHNRLYWYRQTLGQGPEFLTYFQNEAQLEKSRLLSDRFSAERPKGSFSTLEIQRTEQGDSAMYLCASSSSRTGKSTDTQYFGPGTRLTVL.